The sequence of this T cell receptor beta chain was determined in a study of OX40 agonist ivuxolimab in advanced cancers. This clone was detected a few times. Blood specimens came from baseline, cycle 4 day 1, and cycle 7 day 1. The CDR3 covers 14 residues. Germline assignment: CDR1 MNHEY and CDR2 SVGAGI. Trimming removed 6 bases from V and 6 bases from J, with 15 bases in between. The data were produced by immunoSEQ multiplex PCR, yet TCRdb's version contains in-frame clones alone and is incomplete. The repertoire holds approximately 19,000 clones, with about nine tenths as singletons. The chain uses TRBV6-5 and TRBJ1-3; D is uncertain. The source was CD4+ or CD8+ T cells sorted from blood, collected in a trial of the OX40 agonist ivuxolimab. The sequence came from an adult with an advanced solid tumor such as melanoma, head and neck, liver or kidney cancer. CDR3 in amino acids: CASSSLSRENTIYF. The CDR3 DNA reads TGTGCCAGCAGCTCCCTGTCCCGGGAAAACACCATATATTTT.